This T cell receptor (beta chain) was recorded in a study of T cell repertoires in cytomegalovirus infection. Findings of the study overall: HLA-C-restricted, CMV-specific TCR beta clonotypes were dominant ex vivo.

With respect to this clonotype: Its antigen is undetermined.

TCRdb passed the reads through MiXCR, listing each CDR3 protein once. Here the sample spans about 310,000 distinct CDR3 sequences, 20% to 25% being singletons. Germline assignment: CDR1 LNHDA and CDR2 SQIVND (reference sequence). There are 13 residues in the CDR3. The V segment lost 7 bases and the J segment 5 bases; nucleotides outside the gene matches: 3. This material consisted of cultured PBMCs, taken from culture after CMV antigen stimulation. The V gene is TRBV19, the J gene TRBJ2-1; TRBD2 aligns across 9 bases. This receptor was taken from a human donor in good health (CMV status not recorded). Some clones in this sample may be carry-over from other donors' samples. CDR3 residues: CASNGGRDNEQFF. CDR3 bases: TGTGCCAGTAACGGCGGGAGGGACAATGAGCAGTTCTTC.